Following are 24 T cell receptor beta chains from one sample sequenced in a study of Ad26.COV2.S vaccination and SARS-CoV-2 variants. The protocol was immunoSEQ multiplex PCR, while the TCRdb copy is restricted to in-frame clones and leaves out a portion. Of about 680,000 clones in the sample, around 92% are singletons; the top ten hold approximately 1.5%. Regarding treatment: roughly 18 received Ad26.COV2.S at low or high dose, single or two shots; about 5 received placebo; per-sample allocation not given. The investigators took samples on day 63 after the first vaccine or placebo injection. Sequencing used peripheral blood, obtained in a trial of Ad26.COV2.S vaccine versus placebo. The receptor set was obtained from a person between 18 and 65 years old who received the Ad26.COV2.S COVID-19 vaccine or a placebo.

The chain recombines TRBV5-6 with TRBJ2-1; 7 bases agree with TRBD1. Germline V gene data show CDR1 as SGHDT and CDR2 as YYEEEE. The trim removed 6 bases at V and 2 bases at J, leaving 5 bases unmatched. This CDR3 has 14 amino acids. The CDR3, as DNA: TGTGCCAGCAAAAGACAGGGTGCCTACAATGAGCAGTTCTTC. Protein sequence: CASKRQGAYNEQFF.

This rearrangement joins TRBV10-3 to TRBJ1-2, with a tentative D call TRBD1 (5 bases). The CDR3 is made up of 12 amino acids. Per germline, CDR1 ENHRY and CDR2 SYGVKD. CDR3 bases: TGTGCTTTACGGCAGTCAGGGCTTGGCTACACCTTC. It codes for CALRQSGLGYTF.

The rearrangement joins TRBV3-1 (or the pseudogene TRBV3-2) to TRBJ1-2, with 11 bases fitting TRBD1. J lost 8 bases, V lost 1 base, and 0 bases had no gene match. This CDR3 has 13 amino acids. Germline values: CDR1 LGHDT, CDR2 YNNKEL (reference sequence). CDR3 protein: CASSQGTGGGYTF. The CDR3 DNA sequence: TGTGCCAGCAGCCAAGGGACAGGGGGCGGCTACACCTTC.

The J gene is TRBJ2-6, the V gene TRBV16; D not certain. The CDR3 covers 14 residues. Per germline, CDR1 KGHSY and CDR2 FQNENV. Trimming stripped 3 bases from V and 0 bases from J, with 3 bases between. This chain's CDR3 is CASSHFSGANVLTF. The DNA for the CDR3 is TGTGCCAGCAGCCACTTCTCTGGGGCCAACGTCCTGACTTTC.

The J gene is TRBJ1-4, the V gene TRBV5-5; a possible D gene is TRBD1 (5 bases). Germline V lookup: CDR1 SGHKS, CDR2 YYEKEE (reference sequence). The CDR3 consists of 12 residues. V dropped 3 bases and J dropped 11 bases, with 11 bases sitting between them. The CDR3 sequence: CASSSGTRKLFF. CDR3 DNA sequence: TGTGCCAGCAGCTCCGGGACGCGGAAACTGTTTTTT.

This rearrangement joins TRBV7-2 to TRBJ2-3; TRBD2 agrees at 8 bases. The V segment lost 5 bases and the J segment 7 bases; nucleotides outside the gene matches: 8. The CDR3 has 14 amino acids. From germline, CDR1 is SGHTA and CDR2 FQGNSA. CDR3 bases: TGTGCCAGCAGCCGGAGCGGGAGTCCGAATACGCAGTATTTT. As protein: CASSRSGSPNTQYF.

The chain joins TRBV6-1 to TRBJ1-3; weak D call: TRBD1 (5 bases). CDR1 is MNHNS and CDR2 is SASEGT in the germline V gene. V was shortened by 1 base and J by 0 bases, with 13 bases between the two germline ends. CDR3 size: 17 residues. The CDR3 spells CASSEVSRQGSGNTIYF. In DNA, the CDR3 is TGTGCCAGCAGTGAAGTATCGCGGCAGGGCTCTGGAAACACCATATATTTT.

In DNA form, the CDR3 reads TGTGCCAGCAGCTCCTCCCTGTTCGGGGGTAGCAATCAGCCCCAGCATTTT. This codes for CASSSSLFGGSNQPQHF. The J gene is TRBJ1-5, the V gene TRBV5-8; maybe TRBD1 (5 bases). This CDR3 has 17 amino acids. Trimming pared 3 bases from V and 0 bases from J, leaving 16 bases between. Germline V gene data show CDR1 as SGHTS and CDR2 as YDEGEE.

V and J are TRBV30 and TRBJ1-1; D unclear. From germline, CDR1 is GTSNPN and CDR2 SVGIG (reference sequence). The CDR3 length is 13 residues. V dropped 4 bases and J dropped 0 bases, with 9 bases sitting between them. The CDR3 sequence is CAWKGSMNTEAFF. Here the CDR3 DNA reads TGTGCCTGGAAGGGCAGCATGAACACTGAAGCTTTCTTT.

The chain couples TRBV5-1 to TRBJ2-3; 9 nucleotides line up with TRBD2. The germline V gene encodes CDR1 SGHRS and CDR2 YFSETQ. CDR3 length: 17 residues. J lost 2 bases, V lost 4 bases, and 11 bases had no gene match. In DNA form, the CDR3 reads TGCGCCAGCAGCCTGGAACCGGGACTAGCATACACAGATACGCAGTATTTT. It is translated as CASSLEPGLAYTDTQYF.

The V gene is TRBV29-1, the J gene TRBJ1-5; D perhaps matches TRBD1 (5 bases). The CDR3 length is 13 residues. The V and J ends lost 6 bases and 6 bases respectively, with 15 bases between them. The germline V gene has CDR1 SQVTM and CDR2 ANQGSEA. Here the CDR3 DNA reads TGCAGCGTCCGCGGGGGTGGCAGTCAGCCCCAGCATTTT. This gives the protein CSVRGGGSQPQHF.

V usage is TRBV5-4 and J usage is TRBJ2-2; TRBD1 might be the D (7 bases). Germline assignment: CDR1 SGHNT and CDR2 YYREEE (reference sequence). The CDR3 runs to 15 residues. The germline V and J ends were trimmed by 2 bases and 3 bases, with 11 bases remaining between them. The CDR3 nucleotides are TGTGCCAGCAGCTTACGCAGGGGGGACACCGGGGAGCTGTTTTTT. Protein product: CASSLRRGDTGELFF.

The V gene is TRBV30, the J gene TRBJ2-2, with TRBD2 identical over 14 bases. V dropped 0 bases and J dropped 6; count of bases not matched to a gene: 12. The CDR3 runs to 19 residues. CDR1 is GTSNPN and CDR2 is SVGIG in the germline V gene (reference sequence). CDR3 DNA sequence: TGTGCCTGGAGTGTGGGACTAGCGGGAGTGTTCGGTTTGTCCGGGGAGCTGTTTTTT. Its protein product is CAWSVGLAGVFGLSGELFF. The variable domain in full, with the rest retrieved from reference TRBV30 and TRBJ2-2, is SQTIHQWPATLVQPVGSPLSLECTVEGTSNPNLYWYRQAAGRGLQLLFYSVGIGQISSEVPQNLSASRPQDRQFILSSKKLLLSDSGFYLCAWSVGLAGVFGLSGELFFGEGSRLTVL.

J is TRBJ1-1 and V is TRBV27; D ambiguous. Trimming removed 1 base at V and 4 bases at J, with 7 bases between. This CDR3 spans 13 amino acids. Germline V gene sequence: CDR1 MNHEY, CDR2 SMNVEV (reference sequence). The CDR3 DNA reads TGTGCCAGCAGTTTATACCTAGGCACTGAAGCTTTCTTT. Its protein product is CASSLYLGTEAFF.

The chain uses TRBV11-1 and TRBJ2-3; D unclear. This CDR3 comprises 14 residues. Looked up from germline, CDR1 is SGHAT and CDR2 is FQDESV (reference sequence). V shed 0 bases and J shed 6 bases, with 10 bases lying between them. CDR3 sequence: CASSLAPVPDTQYF. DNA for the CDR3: TGTGCCAGCAGCTTAGCCCCTGTCCCGGATACGCAGTATTTT. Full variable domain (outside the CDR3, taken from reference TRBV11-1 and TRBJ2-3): EAEVAQSPRYKITEKSQAVAFWCDPISGHATLYWYRQILGQGPELLVQFQDESVVDDSQLPKDRFSAERLKGVDSTLKIQPAELGDSAMYLCASSLAPVPDTQYFGPGTRLTVL.

CDR3 residues: CASSFQGGLQETQYF. In nucleotides, the CDR3 is TGTGCCAGCAGCTTCCAGGGGGGCCTACAAGAGACCCAGTACTTC. The chain joins TRBV11-2 to TRBJ2-5; a possible D gene is TRBD1 (7 bases). CDR1 and CDR2 (germline): SGHAT, FQNNGV. With 3 bases removed from V and 2 bases from J, the gap between germline ends came to 13 bases. This CDR3 comprises 15 residues.

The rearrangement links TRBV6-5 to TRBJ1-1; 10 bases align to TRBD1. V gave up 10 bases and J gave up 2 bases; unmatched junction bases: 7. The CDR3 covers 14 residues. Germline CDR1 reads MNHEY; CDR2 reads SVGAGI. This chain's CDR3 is CATRQGARNTEAFF. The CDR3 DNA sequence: TGTGCCACTAGACAGGGGGCAAGAAACACTGAAGCTTTCTTT.

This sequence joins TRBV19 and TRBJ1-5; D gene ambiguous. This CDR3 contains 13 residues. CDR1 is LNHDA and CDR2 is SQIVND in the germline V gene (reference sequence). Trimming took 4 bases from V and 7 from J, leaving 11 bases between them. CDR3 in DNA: TGTGCCAGTAGTACTCTAGTCGGGCAGCCCCAGCATTTT. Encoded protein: CASSTLVGQPQHF.

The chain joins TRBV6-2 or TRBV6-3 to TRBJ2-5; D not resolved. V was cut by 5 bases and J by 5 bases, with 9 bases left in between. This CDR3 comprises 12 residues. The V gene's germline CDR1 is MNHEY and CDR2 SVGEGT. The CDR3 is CASSQESETQYF. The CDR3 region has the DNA TGTGCCAGCAGTCAGGAGTCGGAGACCCAGTACTTC.

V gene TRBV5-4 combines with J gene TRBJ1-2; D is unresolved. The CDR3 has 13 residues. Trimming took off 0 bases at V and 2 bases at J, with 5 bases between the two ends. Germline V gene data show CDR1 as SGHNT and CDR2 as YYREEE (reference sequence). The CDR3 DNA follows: TGTGCCAGCAGCTTGGAGGAGAACTATGGCTACACCTTC. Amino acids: CASSLEENYGYTF.

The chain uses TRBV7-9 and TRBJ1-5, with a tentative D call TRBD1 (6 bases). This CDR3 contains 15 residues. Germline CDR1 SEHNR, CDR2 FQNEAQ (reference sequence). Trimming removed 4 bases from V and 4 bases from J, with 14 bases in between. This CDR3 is CASSSGGPRNQPQHF. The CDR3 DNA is TGTGCCAGCAGCTCCGGGGGCCCGCGGAATCAGCCCCAGCATTTT.

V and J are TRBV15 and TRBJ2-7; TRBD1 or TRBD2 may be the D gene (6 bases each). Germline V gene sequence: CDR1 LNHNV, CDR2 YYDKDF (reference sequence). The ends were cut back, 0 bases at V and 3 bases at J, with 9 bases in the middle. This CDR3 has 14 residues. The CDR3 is CATSRDKGGYEQYF. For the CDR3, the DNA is TGTGCCACCAGCAGAGATAAGGGGGGCTACGAGCAGTACTTC.

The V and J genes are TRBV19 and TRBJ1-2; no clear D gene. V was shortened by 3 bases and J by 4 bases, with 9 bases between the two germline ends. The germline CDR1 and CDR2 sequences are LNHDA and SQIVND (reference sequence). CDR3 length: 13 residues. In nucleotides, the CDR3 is TGTGCCAGTAGTATTGGCGGATTCTATGGCTACACCTTC. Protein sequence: CASSIGGFYGYTF.

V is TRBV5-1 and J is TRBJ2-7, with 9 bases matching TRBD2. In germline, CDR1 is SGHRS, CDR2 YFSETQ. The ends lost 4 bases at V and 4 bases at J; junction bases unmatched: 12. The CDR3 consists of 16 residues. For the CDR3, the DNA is TGCGCCAGCAGCCATAGGGTGGCTAGCGGGGATTACGAGCAGTACTTC. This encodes CASSHRVASGDYEQYF.